These 20 T cell receptor beta chains originate from one sample sequenced in a study of OX40 agonist ivuxolimab in advanced cancers. Sequenced by immunoSEQ multiplex PCR; TCRdb stores in-frame clones only, minus some. The data contain roughly 71,000 clones, 80% to 85% of them singletons. The sequences come from CD4+ or CD8+ T cells sorted from blood, collected in a trial of the OX40 agonist ivuxolimab. The receptor source for this set is an adult with an advanced solid tumor such as melanoma, head and neck, liver or kidney cancer.

Here the CDR3 DNA reads TGTGCCAGCAGTGACCGAACCTACGAGCAGTACTTC. It codes for CASSDRTYEQYF. The chain links TRBV6-4 to TRBJ2-7; D gene ambiguous. CDR3 length: 12 amino acids. Between the trimmed V and J ends, which lost 2 bases and 2 bases, there was a span of 4 bases. Germline CDR1 and CDR2: MRHNA and SNTAGT.

J is TRBJ2-3 and V is TRBV12-5, with a possible D match to TRBD2 (5 bases). From germline, CDR1 is LGHNT and CDR2 FRNRAP. V was pared by 3 bases and J by 3 bases, with 16 bases between. The CDR3 length is 16 residues. CDR3 residues: CASGFSLSGVTDTQYF. CDR3 nucleotides: TGTGCTAGTGGTTTCTCCTTAAGCGGTGTGACAGATACGCAGTATTTT.

The chain links TRBV5-1 to TRBJ2-5, with D possibly called TRBD1 or TRBD2 (6 bases each). The CDR3 extends over 14 amino acids. Trimming took off 6 bases at V and 5 bases at J, with 17 bases between the two ends. Germline CDR1 SGHRS, CDR2 YFSETQ. CDR3 sequence (DNA): TGCGCCAGCACCTTTCCCGGGGGCAGGGAGACCCAGTACTTC. Translation gives CASTFPGGRETQYF.

Only one count was recorded for this clone. The chain joins TRBV7-2 to TRBJ2-4; D may match TRBD1 or TRBD2 (5 bases each). CDR1 SGHTA and CDR2 FQGNSA come from the germline V gene. The CDR3 contains 14 residues. The V gene lost 3 bases and the J gene lost 7 bases, with 13 bases spanning the gap. In DNA form, the CDR3 reads TGTGCCAGCAGCTTGGGACCACCGGGGAACATTCAGTACTTC. Translation: CASSLGPPGNIQYF.

The chain carries TRBV18 and TRBJ1-2; a weak D match, TRBD1 (6 bases). The CDR3 extends over 17 amino acids. V lost 2 bases and J lost 2, with 18 bases in between. CDR1 and CDR2 (germline): KGHSH, LQKENI. The CDR3 region is CASSPSAPGARNYGYTF. The DNA for the CDR3 is TGTGCCAGCTCACCATCGGCGCCGGGGGCGCGGAACTATGGCTACACCTTC.

The table lists this clone with a count of one. This chain uses TRBV5-1 with TRBJ2-1; D possibly uses TRBD1 or TRBD2 (5 bases each). The germline V and J ends were trimmed by 4 bases and 6 bases, with 17 bases remaining between them. The CDR3 covers 15 residues. Germline assignment: CDR1 SGHRS and CDR2 YFSETQ. CDR3 protein: CASSPGDGKFNEQFF. The CDR3, as DNA: TGCGCCAGCAGCCCCGGGGACGGCAAATTCAATGAGCAGTTCTTC. The whole variable domain, remainder taken from reference TRBV5-1 and TRBJ2-1, is KAGVTQTPRYLIKTRGQQVTLSCSPISGHRSVSWYQQTPGQGLQFLFEYFSETQRNKGNFPGRFSGRQFSNSRSEMNVSTLELGDSALYLCASSPGDGKFNEQFFGPGTRLTVL.

This chain connects TRBV2 to TRBJ2-3; D is possibly TRBD2 (5 bases). The CDR3 totals 16 residues. CDR1 and CDR2 (germline): SNHLY, FYNNEI. V lost 6 bases and J 0 bases, leaving 16 bases between the germline ends. The CDR3 bases are TGTGCCAGCAGCCTCGACACCCCGGGGAGCACAGATACGCAGTATTTT. It yields the protein CASSLDTPGSTDTQYF.

The chain recombines TRBV6-6 with TRBJ1-3; D is perhaps TRBD1 (6 bases). Germline loops: CDR1 MNHNY, CDR2 SVGAGI (reference sequence). This CDR3 is built from 14 residues. Between the trimmed V and J ends, which lost 10 bases and 4 bases, there was a span of 17 bases. CDR3 amino acids: CATGAGSGGNTIYF. DNA of the CDR3: TGTGCCACAGGGGCGGGGAGCGGAGGAAACACCATATATTTT.

The V gene is TRBV11-2, the J gene TRBJ2-7; TRBD1 agrees at 8 bases. The CDR3 totals 16 residues. J was trimmed by 0 bases and V by 2 bases; bases with no gene match: 6. In germline, CDR1 is SGHAT, CDR2 FQNNGV. The CDR3 here is CASSLRRDRSSYEQYF. The DNA of the CDR3 is TGTGCCAGCAGCTTACGCCGGGACAGGAGCTCCTACGAGCAGTACTTC. The whole variable domain, filled in from reference TRBV11-2 and TRBJ2-7, reads EAGVAQSPRYKIIEKRQSVAFWCNPISGHATLYWYQQILGQGPKLLIQFQNNGVVDDSQLPKDRFSAERLKGVDSTLKIQPAKLEDSAVYLCASSLRRDRSSYEQYFGPGTRLTVT.

This clone has just one count. The rearrangement links TRBV10-3 to TRBJ1-1; 7 bases agree with TRBD1. The V segment lost 3 bases and the J segment 1 base; nucleotides outside the gene matches: 2. The V gene's germline CDR1 is ENHRY and CDR2 SYGVKD. The CDR3 sequence is 14 residues long. The CDR3 nucleotides are TGTGCCATCAGTGACTGGACAGGGAACACTGAAGCTTTCTTT. Translation gives CAISDWTGNTEAFF.

The chain carries TRBV5-8 and TRBJ1-6, with D tentatively TRBD1 (5 bases). CDR3 length equals 15 residues. V lost 0 bases and J 11 bases, leaving 15 bases between the germline ends. The germline V gene encodes CDR1 SGHTS and CDR2 YDEGEE. The CDR3 region is CASSLEGNAGAPLHF. In nucleotides, the CDR3 is TGTGCCAGCAGCTTGGAGGGGAACGCTGGAGCACCCCTCCACTTT.

V and J are TRBV6-4 and TRBJ2-2; 9 nucleotides match TRBD1. V lost 6 bases to trimming and J lost 0 bases; unmatched junction nucleotides: 5. This CDR3 comprises 16 residues. Germline CDR1 is MRHNA and CDR2 is SNTAGT. The CDR3 coding sequence is TGTGCCAGCAGCCAACAGGGGGCCGCGAACACCGGGGAGCTGTTTTTT. Translated: CASSQQGAANTGELFF.

The chain joins TRBV7-8 to TRBJ1-6, with D maybe TRBD1 (6 bases). Per the germline V gene, CDR1 is SGHVS and CDR2 is FQNEAQ. The V end was cut by 2 bases, the J end by 7 bases, with 15 bases between. The CDR3 contains 16 residues. CDR3 in DNA: TGTGCCAGCAGCTTAAATAGACAGGAGCCAAATTCACCCCTCCACTTT. Translation gives CASSLNRQEPNSPLHF.

This clone was counted a few times. The chain is built from TRBV19 and TRBJ1-5; D remains ambiguous. The germline V gene has CDR1 LNHDA and CDR2 SQIVND (reference sequence). This CDR3 is 15 amino acids long. V lost 5 bases and J lost 0, with 11 bases in between. CDR3 amino acids: CASSWADYSNQPQHF. CDR3 DNA: TGTGCCAGTAGTTGGGCAGACTATAGCAATCAGCCCCAGCATTTT.

This clone was picked up a small number of times. The gene calls are TRBV7-3 and TRBJ2-7, with 14 bases lining up with TRBD2. Per the germline V gene, CDR1 is SGHTA and CDR2 is FQGTGA. The V segment lost 3 bases and the J segment 5 bases; nucleotides outside the gene matches: 3. The CDR3 is made up of 15 amino acids. The CDR3 loop is CASSLGLAGVHEQYF. Written as DNA, the CDR3 is TGTGCCAGCAGCTTGGGACTAGCGGGAGTGCACGAGCAGTACTTC. The whole variable domain, filled in from reference TRBV7-3 and TRBJ2-7, reads GAGVSQTPSNKVTEKGKYVELRCDPISGHTALYWYRQSLGQGPEFLIYFQGTGAADDSGLPNDRFFAVRPEGSVSTLKIQRTERGDSAVYLCASSLGLAGVHEQYFGPGTRLTVT.

This chain connects TRBV7-3 to TRBJ2-3; a possible D gene is TRBD2 (5 bases). From germline, CDR1 is SGHTA and CDR2 FQGTGA. V gave up 0 bases and J gave up 1 base, with 8 bases separating them. This CDR3 spans 15 amino acids. The CDR3: CASSLTFGGTDTQYF. The CDR3 DNA follows: TGTGCCAGCAGCTTAACGTTCGGGGGCACAGATACGCAGTATTTT. Based on the CDR3 plus reference TRBV7-3 and TRBJ2-3, the full variable domain is GAGVSQTPSNKVTEKGKYVELRCDPISGHTALYWYRQSLGQGPEFLIYFQGTGAADDSGLPNDRFFAVRPEGSVSTLKIQRTERGDSAVYLCASSLTFGGTDTQYFGPGTRLTVL.

This clone was counted a single time. The gene calls are TRBV29-1 and TRBJ1-3, with D uncertain. Trimming removed 4 bases at V and 6 bases at J, with 10 bases between. CDR3 size: 12 residues. From germline, CDR1 is SQVTM and CDR2 ANQGSEA. CDR3 DNA: TGCAGCGTTGCAGGAAACGAAAACACCATATATTTT. This codes for CSVAGNENTIYF.

The chain carries TRBV7-6 and TRBJ1-4; TRBD1 agrees at 9 bases. The J segment lost 6 bases and the V segment lost 5 bases, leaving 4 bases of the junction unmatched. The CDR3 runs to 14 residues. Germline loops: CDR1 SGHVS, CDR2 FNYEAQ. CDR3: CASSEGTGYEKLFF. As DNA, the CDR3 is TGTGCCAGCAGCGAAGGGACAGGGTATGAAAAACTGTTTTTT. Supplemented by reference TRBV7-6 and TRBJ1-4, the full variable domain reads GAGVSQSPRYKVTKRGQDVALRCDPISGHVSLYWYRQALGQGPEFLTYFNYEAQQDKSGLPNDRFSAERPEGSISTLTIQRTEQRDSAMYRCASSEGTGYEKLFFGSGTQLSVL.

V is TRBV7-7 and J is TRBJ1-4, with 8 bases matching TRBD1. This CDR3 region has 15 residues. V lost 1 base, J lost 7 bases, and 5 bases stayed unmatched. Per germline, CDR1 SSHAT and CDR2 FNYEAQ (reference sequence). CDR3 residues: CASSLGGQAIEKLFF. DNA of the CDR3: TGTGCCAGCAGCTTAGGGGGACAGGCTATTGAAAAACTGTTTTTT.

The CDR3 sequence is CASTPGQGNTEAFF. As DNA, the CDR3 is TGTGCCAGCACCCCGGGACAGGGAAACACTGAAGCTTTCTTT. The chain joins TRBV11-2 to TRBJ1-1, with TRBD1 matching 9 bases. The germline gives CDR1 SGHAT, CDR2 FQNNGV. The CDR3 covers 14 residues. With 7 bases clipped from V and 2 bases from J, the junction kept 5 bases outside the gene matches.